Here is one T cell receptor (beta chain) with its context. The CDR3 contains 15 residues. From germline, CDR1 is SGHVS and CDR2 FQNEAQ. This sample stems from a study of blood T cells in healthy people across ages. PCR was performed a second time for about 7 to 11 cycles using a sample-barcoded 5' primer and a J-beta primer mix. From the 5' RACE reads, TCRdb called clonotypes with MiXCR, one entry per CDR3 protein. The profile shows 1,800,000 or so distinct CDR3 sequences, approximately 39% of them singletons. The sequenced sample was blood. The receptor was derived from a human donor in good health. J is TRBJ2-5 and V is TRBV7-8, with D perhaps given as TRBD1 or TRBD2 (5 bases each). The J call is uncertain, as TRBJ2-7 better fits the DNA end. CDR3 loop: CASSFLLGTSHEQYF. DNA of the CDR3: TGTGCCAGCAGCTTCCTTTTAGGGACGTCCCACGAGCAGTACTTC.